This T cell receptor beta chain was sequenced during a study of blood T cells in healthy people across ages. The CDR3 runs 14 residues. V gave up 5 bases and J gave up 11 bases, with 19 bases separating them. CDR1 ENHRY and CDR2 SYGVKD come from the germline V gene. This clonotype was observed a few times. The use of a sample-barcoded 5' primer and a J-beta primer mix characterized a second PCR of about 7 to 12 cycles. Each cDNA molecule was tagged by a template-switch adaptor that had 12 random nucleotides. Via MiXCR, TCRdb re-called the 5' RACE reads, giving one row per CDR3 protein. The sample shows about 1.7 million distinct CDR3 sequences, about 30% of them seen only once.

Input material: blood. The chain combines TRBV10-3 with TRBJ2-1; the D call may be TRBD1 or TRBD2 (7 bases each). The receptor was isolated from a woman in her twenties or thirties in good health. The DNA for the CDR3 is TGTGCCATCAGTCAATTACAGGGGAGGGGGCAGCAGTTCTTC. This translates into CAISQLQGRGQQFF.